The clone carrying this T cell receptor beta chain was observed a single time. Its antigen remains unidentified. TCRdb's table, derived via immunoSEQ multiplex PCR, lists solely in-frame clones and lacks some. The data contain 950,000 to 1,300,000 clones, about 75% of them singletons. The data belong to a study of shared clonotypes between healthy human individuals. Study results and caveats: A handful of donors shared 4.5% to 6.5% of their naive CD4 clonotypes.

Deletions cut 0 bases from V and 2 bases from J, with 15 bases between. The length of the CDR3 is 16 residues. Germline CDR1 reads SGHRS; CDR2 reads YFSETQ. Sequenced sample: memory CD4+ T cells sorted from blood. This sample's subset: CD45RA-negative fraction. This chain joins TRBV5-1 and TRBJ2-7, with a tentative D call TRBD2 (6 bases). This receptor was identified in a man between 18 and 35 years old in good health. The chain's CDR3 is CASSLVWGDRTYEQYF. The CDR3 DNA reads TGCGCCAGCAGCTTGGTGTGGGGGGATAGGACCTACGAGCAGTACTTC.